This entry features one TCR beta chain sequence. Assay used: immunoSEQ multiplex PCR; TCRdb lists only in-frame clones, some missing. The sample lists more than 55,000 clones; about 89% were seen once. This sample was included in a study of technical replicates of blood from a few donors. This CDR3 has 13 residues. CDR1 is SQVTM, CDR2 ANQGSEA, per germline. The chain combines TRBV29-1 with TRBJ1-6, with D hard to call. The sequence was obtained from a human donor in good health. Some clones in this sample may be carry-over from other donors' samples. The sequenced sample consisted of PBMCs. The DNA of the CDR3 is TGCAGTATGAAGAGCTCCTATAATTCACCCCTCCACTTT. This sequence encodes CSMKSSYNSPLHF.